A single sample is the source of the 4 T cell receptor beta chains below, sequenced in a study of blood T cells in healthy people across ages. Together with a sample-barcoded 5' primer, a J-beta primer mix was included in a second PCR lasting about 7 to 11 cycles. TCRdb itself ran the 5' RACE reads through MiXCR, one entry per CDR3 protein. The table includes 580,000 or so distinct CDR3 sequences, roughly 48% detected once. Sequencing was performed on blood. These TCRs come from an elderly man in good health.

Written as DNA, the CDR3 is TGTGCCAGCAGTGATATACGACTAGCGGGGGGCCTCCTAACCCAAGAGACCCAGTACTTC. Its protein is CASSDIRLAGGLLTQETQYF. J is TRBJ2-5 and V is TRBV6-1; 13 nucleotides agree with TRBD2. V shed 3 bases and J 1 base; nucleotides not matched to a gene: 14. This CDR3 spans 20 amino acids. Germline CDR1 and CDR2: MNHNS and SASEGT.

The V call is TRBV7-2, the J call TRBJ1-2, with a possible D match to TRBD1 (5 bases). The germline V gene has CDR1 SGHTA and CDR2 FQGNSA. CDR3 length: 15 amino acids. The V end lost 5 bases, the J end lost 9 bases, and 22 bases lay between the germline ends. CDR3 loop: CASSPSPGPLFSYTF. The CDR3 nucleotides read TGTGCCAGCAGCCCATCACCGGGACCCCTCTTCAGCTACACCTTC.

This clonotype showed up just a few times. The chain joins TRBV25-1 to TRBJ2-5, with D hard to call. CDR3 length: 12 amino acids. Germline V gives CDR1 MGHDK, CDR2 SYGVNS. Trimming removed 7 bases from V and 4 bases from J, with 10 bases in between. The CDR3 nucleotides read TGTGCCAGCACCGGGTGGGGAGAGACCCAGTACTTC. Translated, it gives CASTGWGETQYF.

The rearrangement uses TRBV7-9 and TRBJ2-5, with D maybe TRBD2 (6 bases). Trimming left V 2 bases short and J 1 base short, with 14 bases between. The CDR3 is 16 amino acids. Germline V gene sequence: CDR1 SEHNR, CDR2 FQNEAQ (reference sequence). The CDR3 region is CASSLIGRGTQETQYF. DNA of the CDR3: TGTGCCAGCAGCTTAATCGGGCGGGGCACCCAAGAGACCCAGTACTTC.